A single sample is the source of the 31 T cell receptor beta chains below, sequenced in a study of Tregs in tolerant kidney transplant recipients. Profiling relied on immunoSEQ multiplex PCR, and the TCRdb table lists in-frame clones only, not all of them. The ten top clones account for about 0.83%, within a sample of approximately 50,000 clones. The specimen was CD4+ T cells from blood, collected before the transplant. These receptors were obtained from a human donor who received a combined kidney and bone marrow transplant.

Comment on this clone: One end of the junction varies from germline; a read error may be responsible. The read finishes 3 residues shy of the CDR3 end, and the germline J gene is used to complete it. The chain joins TRBV7-2 to TRBJ2-5, with TRBD2 as a possible D gene (5 bases). CDR3 size: 13 residues. The germline gives CDR1 SGHTA, CDR2 FQGNSA. CDR3 protein: CSSTLWTQETQYF. CDR3 DNA, as far as it was read: TGTTCCAGTACGCTTTGGACTCAAGAGACC. Using reference TRBV7-2 and TRBJ2-5 for the parts outside the CDR3, the full variable domain is GAGVSQSPSNKVTEKGKDVELRCDPISGHTALYWYRQSLGQGLEFLIYFQGNSAPDKSGLPSDRFSAERTGGSVSTLTIQRTQQEDSAVYLCSSTLWTQETQYFGPGTRLLVL.

Comment on this clone: The CDR3 goes on 3 residues after the read ends, and that part is filled in from the germline J gene. The gene calls are TRBV7-8 and TRBJ1-3; D is undetermined. V was cut by 4 bases and J by 4 bases, with 5 bases left in between. This CDR3 is 12 amino acids long. Germline CDR1 SGHVS, CDR2 FQNEAQ. The CDR3 here is CASSYPGNTIYF. Partial CDR3 DNA: TGTGCCAGCAGCTATCCAGGAAACACC.

Details on this clone: Read data end 3 residues before the CDR3 end; the end is taken from the germline J gene. The gene calls are TRBV7-9 and TRBJ1-2; tentative D call: TRBD1 (5 bases). From germline, CDR1 is SEHNR and CDR2 FQNEAQ (reference sequence). Trimming took off 5 bases at V and 0 bases at J, with 10 bases between the two ends. This CDR3 is built from 14 residues. Incomplete CDR3 DNA: TGTGCCAGCAGCCCAACGACAGCTAACTATGGC. As protein: CASSPTTANYG. The whole CDR3 protein is CASSPTTANYGYTF.

To note about this clone: Coverage ceases 3 residues before the CDR3 finishes, and the germline J gene fills in the end. The genes are TRBV6-2 or TRBV6-3 and TRBJ1-5; D may be TRBD1 (6 bases). The V end was cut by 5 bases, the J end by 8 bases, with 13 bases between. CDR3 length: 13 amino acids. Germline V CDR1 and CDR2: MNHEY, SVGEGT. CDR3 DNA (partial): TGTGCCAGCAGTGCAACAGGGAGGGAGCCC. This encodes CASSATGREP. The full CDR3 protein reads CASSATGREPQHF.

Comment on this clone: The CDR3 end falls 3 residues outside the read, so it is completed with the germline J gene. The rearrangement links TRBV10-1 to TRBJ1-2; maybe TRBD1 (5 bases). Germline V lookup: CDR1 WNHNN, CDR2 SYGVQD (reference sequence). With 2 bases removed from V and 7 bases from J, the gap between germline ends came to 17 bases. CDR3 length equals 15 residues. The sequenced part of the CDR3 DNA is TGCGCCAGCAGTGAGATCCGGGGGGATTCGGGTGGC. It translates to CASSEIRGDSGG. The full CDR3 protein is CASSEIRGDSGGYTF.

In the case of this clone: The read comes to an end 3 residues before the CDR3 does, leaving the germline J gene to fill in the end. This chain connects TRBV4-1 to TRBJ1-5; 7 bases map to TRBD1. Looked up from germline, CDR1 is MGHRA and CDR2 is YSYEKL. V shed 6 bases, J shed 5 bases, and the junction held 7 bases outside the gene matches. This CDR3 contains 14 residues. The chain's CDR3 is CASSPRQGYQPQHF. The CDR3 bases that were read are TGCGCCAGCAGTCCCCGACAGGGCTATCAGCCC.

As concerns this clone: The read finishes 3 residues shy of the CDR3 end, and the germline J gene is used to complete it. This chain uses TRBV5-1 with TRBJ2-1; TRBD1 matches at 8 bases. V gave up 3 bases and J gave up 4 bases; unmatched junction bases: 3. The CDR3 runs 14 residues. CDR1 is SGHRS and CDR2 is YFSETQ in the germline V gene. Partial CDR3 DNA: TGCGCCAGCAGCTCGGGACAGGATTACAATGAG. It yields the protein CASSSGQDYNE. The whole CDR3 sequence reads CASSSGQDYNEQFF.

To note about this clone: The missing CDR3 end, 3 residues past where the read stops, is filled in from the germline J gene. The chain employs TRBV6-1 and TRBJ2-2; D ambiguous. V shed 10 bases and J shed 0 bases, with 15 bases lying between them. CDR1 is MNHNS, CDR2 SASEGT, per germline. The CDR3 length is 15 residues. CDR3 bases read: TGTGCCACCACTGAAGGCCCAGCGAACACCGGGGAG. This gives the protein CATTEGPANTGE. The complete CDR3 sequence is CATTEGPANTGELFF.

With regard to this clone: Read coverage stops 3 residues before the CDR3 terminus; the germline J gene supplies the remainder. The chain employs TRBV20-1 and TRBJ1-4; a possible D gene is TRBD1 (5 bases). Germline V gives CDR1 DFQATT, CDR2 SNEGSKA (reference sequence). Trimming took 0 bases from V and 2 from J, leaving 10 bases between them. The CDR3 covers 15 residues. CDR3 bases read: TGCAGTGCTAGAGAAGCCGACAGTACTAATGAAAAA. Protein sequence: CSAREADSTNEK. In full, the CDR3 is CSAREADSTNEKLFF.

Notes on this clone: Sequencing ends 3 residues short of the CDR3 end; the germline J gene provides the rest. V usage is TRBV19 and J usage is TRBJ2-4; maybe TRBD2 (5 bases). This CDR3 is built from 18 residues. Per germline, CDR1 LNHDA and CDR2 SQIVND (reference sequence). V dropped 5 bases and J dropped 3 bases, with 23 bases sitting between them. The CDR3 DNA, read in part, is TGTGCCAGTAGTGTCGAGGGTCGGACTTCAATAGGCAAAAACATT. This codes for CASSVEGRTSIGKNI. The CDR3 in its entirety is CASSVEGRTSIGKNIQYF.

Concerning this clone: The CDR3 is cut off 3 residues early in the read; its end comes from the germline J gene. The chain carries TRBV19 and TRBJ1-4, with TRBD1 as a possible D gene (6 bases). This CDR3 has 17 residues. In germline, CDR1 is LNHDA, CDR2 SQIVND (reference sequence). With 0 bases removed from V and 2 bases from J, the gap between germline ends came to 13 bases. CDR3 DNA, as far as it was read: TGTGCCAGTAGTATAGATCAGGGGCAGGGGACTAATGAAAAA. Its protein is CASSIDQGQGTNEK. Given in full, the CDR3 is CASSIDQGQGTNEKLFF.

The CDR3 region is CASRFGRGQNEQFF. The DNA read from the CDR3 is TGTGCCAGCAGGTTCGGCAGGGGGCAGAATGAG. The chain employs TRBV2 and TRBJ2-1; 8 nucleotides agree with TRBD1. Read data end 3 residues before the CDR3 end; the end is taken from the germline J gene. The germline CDR1 and CDR2 sequences are SNHLY and FYNNEI. The length of the CDR3 is 14 residues. V dropped 6 bases and J dropped 7; count of bases not matched to a gene: 8.

On this clone itself: The read is 3 residues too short to cover the CDR3 end, so that end is filled in from the germline J gene. The V and J genes are TRBV7-6 and TRBJ1-2; no clear D. Looked up from germline, CDR1 is SGHVS and CDR2 is FNYEAQ. The CDR3 spans 14 residues. V lost 0 bases and J 7 bases, leaving 12 bases between the germline ends. The sequenced CDR3 bases are TGTGCCAGCAGCTTAGCGGGCGGGAAGGCTGGC. The encoded protein is CASSLAGGKAG. From start to end, the CDR3 is CASSLAGGKAGYTF.

To note about this clone: The sequence runs out 3 residues before the end of the CDR3; the remainder is reconstructed from the germline J gene. The chain uses TRBV7-9 and TRBJ2-4; D call uncertain. Germline CDR1 SEHNR, CDR2 FQNEAQ (reference sequence). V was pared by 2 bases and J by 3 bases, with 8 bases between. This CDR3 contains 14 residues. The part of the CDR3 DNA that was read is TGTGCCAGCAGCTTACAGGATGGCAAAAACATT. It encodes CASSLQDGKNI. The whole CDR3 sequence is CASSLQDGKNIQYF.

Concerning this clone: From the germline J gene comes the end of the CDR3, since the read stops 3 residues before it. The V call is TRBV6-2 or TRBV6-3, the J call TRBJ2-5; TRBD1 matches at 11 bases. This CDR3 is built from 15 residues. Unmatched junction bases numbered 6, after V lost 8 bases and J lost 1 base. Germline CDR1 and CDR2: MNHEY and SVGEGT. CDR3 bases read: TGTGCCAGCGGGGATGGACAGGGGGCCCAAGAGACC. This codes for CASGDGQGAQET. The whole CDR3 protein is CASGDGQGAQETQYF.

Points on this clone: The CDR3 goes on 3 residues after the read ends, and that part is filled in from the germline J gene. V usage is TRBV19 and J usage is TRBJ1-2, with TRBD1 as a possible D gene (5 bases). Germline CDR1 is LNHDA and CDR2 is SQIVND (reference sequence). The CDR3 consists of 16 residues. V was cut by 3 bases and J by 2 bases, with 16 bases left in between. Here the CDR3 reads CASSIWSRARNYGYTF. The sequenced CDR3 bases are TGTGCCAGTAGTATTTGGTCCAGGGCGCGGAACTATGGC.

With regard to this clone: The CDR3 end lies 3 residues beyond the end of the read and is filled in from the germline J gene. Other DNA variants within this sample encode the same CDR3. The rearrangement links TRBV7-2 to TRBJ1-1; unclear D gene. The CDR3 spans 14 residues. Trimming left V 0 bases short and J 0 bases short, with 5 bases between. Germline CDR1 reads SGHTA; CDR2 reads FQGNSA. CDR3 DNA (partial): TGTGCCAGCAGCTTAGCAGGGTTGAACACTGAA. This encodes CASSLAGLNTE. The entire CDR3 protein reads CASSLAGLNTEAFF. Using reference TRBV7-2 and TRBJ1-1 for the parts outside the CDR3, the full variable domain is GAGVSQSPSNKVTEKGKDVELRCDPISGHTALYWYRQSLGQGLEFLIYFQGNSAPDKSGLPSDRFSAERTGGSVSTLTIQRTQQEDSAVYLCASSLAGLNTEAFFGQGTRLTVV.

Concerning this clone itself: The read terminates 3 residues before the CDR3 end, so the remaining end is supplied by the germline J gene. The rearrangement uses TRBV7-8 and TRBJ1-2, with TRBD1 identical over 8 bases. Germline loops: CDR1 SGHVS, CDR2 FQNEAQ. Trimming took 7 bases from V and 7 from J; bases not matched to a gene: 17. CDR3 length: 16 amino acids. Partial CDR3 DNA: TGTGCCAGCATCCAGACCGCCGGCAGGGGGCAGGGTGGC. Translation gives CASIQTAGRGQGG. The full CDR3 is CASIQTAGRGQGGYTF. Together with reference TRBV7-8 and TRBJ1-2, the CDR3 gives the full variable domain: GAGVSQSPRYKVAKRGQDVALRCDPISGHVSLFWYQQALGQGPEFLTYFQNEAQLDKSGLPSDRFFAERPEGSVSTLKIQRTQQEDSAVYLCASIQTAGRGQGGYTFGSGTRLTVV.

The part of the CDR3 DNA that was read is TGTGCCAGCTCACCGGGGAACAGGGGAGCCTACGAG. This gives the protein CASSPGNRGAYE. The whole CDR3 sequence is CASSPGNRGAYEQYF. The rearrangement joins TRBV18 to TRBJ2-7; 7 bases fit TRBD1. Read sequence stops 3 residues before the CDR3 end, and the germline J gene provides the missing end. The CDR3 loop spans 15 amino acids. Germline-derived CDR1 and CDR2 are KGHSH and LQKENI. Losses at the gene ends were 3 bases for V and 2 bases for J; bases not matched to a gene: 7.

About this clone: A read error may account for a junction end that differs from germline. With the read ending 3 residues before the CDR3 end, the germline J gene is used to fill in that end. The J gene is TRBJ1-2, the V gene TRBV4-2, with TRBD1 matching over 9 bases. This CDR3 comprises 16 residues. The V gene's germline CDR1 is LGHNA and CDR2 YNFKEQ. CDR3 amino acids: CASSQDPGQGVGGYTF. The CDR3 DNA, read in part, is TGCGCCAGCAGCCAAGACCCGGGACAGGGAGTCGGTGGC.

Remarks on this clone: The read gets to within 3 residues of the CDR3 end, and the germline J gene fills in the rest. This rearrangement joins TRBV14 to TRBJ2-7, with TRBD2 matching 7 bases. Losses at the gene ends were 4 bases for V and 1 base for J; bases not matched to a gene: 7. The CDR3 covers 15 residues. The V gene's germline CDR1 is SGHDN and CDR2 FVKESK. CDR3 DNA, as far as it was read: TGTGCCAGCAGCCCCACTAGCGCCGTTTCCTACGAG. This codes for CASSPTSAVSYE. The entire CDR3 protein reads CASSPTSAVSYEQYF.

Points on this clone: From the germline J gene comes the end of the CDR3, since the read stops 3 residues before it. The chain recombines TRBV7-2 with TRBJ1-3; D remains ambiguous. The CDR3 covers 14 residues. V lost 5 bases to trimming and J lost 4 bases, with 12 bases between them. The germline V gene encodes CDR1 SGHTA and CDR2 FQGNSA. CDR3 DNA, as far as it was read: TGTGCCAGCAGCGCCGGCGGTACGGGAAACACC. As protein: CASSAGGTGNT. The whole CDR3 region reads CASSAGGTGNTIYF.

Remarks on this clone: The read stops 3 residues short of the end of the CDR3; the missing end is completed from the germline J gene. The rearrangement uses TRBV30 and TRBJ2-2, with D possibly matching TRBD2 (5 bases). Looked up from germline, CDR1 is GTSNPN and CDR2 is SVGIG (reference sequence). CDR3 size: 13 residues. V was cut by 2 bases and J by 5 bases, with 9 bases left in between. CDR3 bases read: TGTGCCTGGAGTAAGGGCGGGACCGGGGAG. Translating gives CAWSKGGTGE. The complete CDR3 protein is CAWSKGGTGELFF. Looking up the rest from reference TRBV30 and TRBJ2-2 gives the full variable domain: SQTIHQWPATLVQPVGSPLSLECTVEGTSNPNLYWYRQAAGRGLQLLFYSVGIGQISSEVPQNLSASRPQDRQFILSSKKLLLSDSGFYLCAWSKGGTGELFFGEGSRLTVL.

The CDR3 spells CASSVGRGETQYF. The covered CDR3 bases are TGTGCCAGCAGTGTGGGCCGAGGAGAGACC. The chain links TRBV2 to TRBJ2-5; D call uncertain. The read terminates 3 residues before the CDR3 end, so the remaining end is supplied by the germline J gene. The ends were cut back, 4 bases at V and 4 bases at J, with 10 bases in the middle. Germline values: CDR1 SNHLY, CDR2 FYNNEI. This CDR3 has 13 residues.

On this clone itself: With the read ending 3 residues before the CDR3 end, the germline J gene is used to fill in that end. The gene calls are TRBV18 and TRBJ2-3; 7 nucleotides line up with TRBD1. This CDR3 has 14 amino acids. After removal of 4 bases from V and 1 base from J, the junction contained 2 bases not matched to a gene. Germline V gene sequence: CDR1 KGHSH, CDR2 LQKENI. CDR3 protein: CASSLGQRTDTQYF. The sequenced CDR3 bases are TGTGCCAGCTCACTGGGACAGCGCACAGATACG.

Comment on this clone: Coverage ceases 3 residues before the CDR3 finishes, and the germline J gene fills in the end. The chain uses TRBV19 and TRBJ2-5; 11 bases align to TRBD1. CDR1 LNHDA and CDR2 SQIVND come from the germline V gene (reference sequence). The CDR3 extends over 16 amino acids. V lost 0 bases and J lost 4; bases outside the gene matches: 4. The CDR3 is CASSIEGGTGGETQYF. Incomplete CDR3 DNA: TGTGCCAGTAGTATAGAGGGGGGGACAGGGGGAGAGACC.

On this clone itself: The read halts 3 residues ahead of the CDR3 end, with the missing end drawn from the germline J gene. The V and J genes are TRBV7-2 and TRBJ1-1; the D is unclear. The germline V gene has CDR1 SGHTA and CDR2 FQGNSA. CDR3 length: 12 amino acids. This CDR3 reads CASSSFGGEAFF. Partial CDR3 DNA: TGTGCCAGCAGCTCCTTTGGAGGGGAA.

Turning to this clone: At one of its ends the junction is not consistent with the germline gene, which may arise from a read error. Read coverage stops 3 residues before the CDR3 terminus; the germline J gene supplies the remainder. V and J are TRBV29-1 and TRBJ2-1; 12 bases match TRBD2. Germline CDR1 reads SQVTM; CDR2 reads ANQGSEA. This CDR3 has 15 amino acids. The CDR3 loop reads CSVSSSGRAYSEQFF. The part of the CDR3 DNA that was read is TGCAGCGTGTCTTCTAGCGGGAGGGCCTACAGTGAG.

As concerns this clone: The read ends 3 residues shy of where the CDR3 ends; the end is completed using the germline J gene. V is TRBV18 and J is TRBJ1-1; D uncertain. Trimming stripped 2 bases from V and 0 bases from J, with 4 bases between. The CDR3 has 13 amino acids. Per the germline V gene, CDR1 is KGHSH and CDR2 is LQKENI. This chain's CDR3 is CASSPKVNTEAFF. CDR3 DNA (partial): TGTGCCAGCTCACCAAAGGTGAACACTGAA.

As regards this clone: The sequence runs out 3 residues before the end of the CDR3; the remainder is reconstructed from the germline J gene. This chain links TRBV2 with TRBJ1-2, with 7 bases lining up with TRBD1. V dropped 10 bases and J dropped 7; count of bases not matched to a gene: 15. Per germline, CDR1 SNHLY and CDR2 FYNNEI. The CDR3 is 14 residues long. The CDR3 bases that were read are TGTGCCACGCGCGAACTGACAGGGTTCTCTGGC. This translates into CATRELTGFSG. The CDR3 in full is CATRELTGFSGYTF.

Comment on this clone: The read terminates 3 residues before the CDR3 end, so the remaining end is supplied by the germline J gene. V gene TRBV7-9 combines with J gene TRBJ2-2; no clear D gene. The ends were cut back, 4 bases at V and 2 bases at J, with 8 bases in the middle. Per germline, CDR1 SEHNR and CDR2 FQNEAQ (reference sequence). The CDR3 has 14 amino acids. The CDR3 DNA, read in part, is TGTGCCAGCAGCTGGGCCGAAAACACCGGGGAG. This gives the protein CASSWAENTGE. The full CDR3 protein reads CASSWAENTGELFF.